These 19 T cell receptor beta chains came from one sample sequenced in a study of blood T cell repertoires in COVID-19. Method: immunoSEQ multiplex PCR; TCRdb's copy keeps in-frame clones and lacks some. The sample carries approximately 180,000 clones, approximately 83% recorded once. Sequencing used peripheral blood. The receptor source for this set is a man in his fifties or sixties with acute or convalescent COVID-19.

This chain connects TRBV27 to TRBJ1-2, with 7 bases identical to TRBD1. This CDR3 is 14 amino acids long. CDR1 and CDR2 from the germline V gene are MNHEY and SMNVEV (reference sequence). J gave up 3 bases and V 4 bases, and 5 bases lay outside the gene matches. DNA for the CDR3: TGTGCCAGCAGTTCTAGGGACAGATACTATGGCTACACCTTC. Translation: CASSSRDRYYGYTF.

The chain recombines TRBV9 with TRBJ2-7; 8 nucleotides line up with TRBD1. Germline loops: CDR1 SGDLS, CDR2 YYNGEE. V gave up 2 bases and J gave up 5 bases; unmatched junction bases: 12. CDR3 length: 16 amino acids. This CDR3 reads CASSVSRAGGFHEQYF. The CDR3 coding sequence is TGTGCCAGCAGCGTCTCCAGGGCAGGGGGCTTCCACGAGCAGTACTTC.

The chain joins TRBV7-2 to TRBJ2-7; D perhaps matches TRBD2 (6 bases). Trimming left V 3 bases short and J 2 bases short, with 11 bases between. Germline CDR1 reads SGHTA; CDR2 reads FQGNSA. The CDR3 sequence is 14 residues long. The CDR3 bases are TGTGCCAGCAGCTTTAGCGGCCCTACCTACGAGCAGTACTTC. Protein product: CASSFSGPTYEQYF.

V is TRBV20-1 and J is TRBJ2-1; D uncertain. CDR3 size: 10 residues. V was cut by 3 bases and J by 8 bases, with 5 bases left in between. CDR1 DFQATT and CDR2 SNEGSKA come from the germline V gene (reference sequence). This chain's CDR3 is CSASNYEQFF. In DNA, the CDR3 is TGCAGTGCTAGCAACTATGAGCAGTTCTTC.

The chain links TRBV9 to TRBJ2-2; D possibly corresponds to TRBD2 (6 bases). Per the germline V gene, CDR1 is SGDLS and CDR2 is YYNGEE. Trimming removed 3 bases at V and 4 bases at J, with 22 bases between. This CDR3 has 18 residues. The CDR3 sequence: CASSARWGGAGLTGELFF. CDR3 DNA: TGTGCCAGCAGCGCCAGGTGGGGAGGAGCGGGCCTCACCGGGGAGCTGTTTTTT.

The V and J genes are TRBV28 and TRBJ2-2; 10 bases line up with TRBD2. The CDR3 has 17 amino acids. V lost 2 bases, J lost 4 bases, and 7 bases stayed unmatched. The germline gives CDR1 MDHEN, CDR2 SYDVKM. This CDR3 reads CASSLGGTSASTGELFF. Here the CDR3 DNA reads TGTGCCAGCAGTTTAGGCGGGACTAGCGCCTCCACCGGGGAGCTGTTTTTT. Together with reference TRBV28 and TRBJ2-2, the CDR3 gives the full variable domain: DVKVTQSSRYLVKRTGEKVFLECVQDMDHENMFWYRQDPGLGLRLIYFSYDVKMKEKGDIPEGYSVSREKKERFSLILESASTNQTSMYLCASSLGGTSASTGELFFGEGSRLTVL.

The CDR3 nucleotides read TGTGCCAGCAGCTTAGCGAGGGCTAGCGGTGACAATGAGCAGTTCTTC. Protein product: CASSLARASGDNEQFF. The V call is TRBV7-2, the J call TRBJ2-1; TRBD2 matches at 7 bases. V was clipped by 0 bases and J by 5 bases; unmatched bases: 7. This CDR3 has 16 amino acids. Germline assignment: CDR1 SGHTA and CDR2 FQGNSA.

The chain links TRBV5-1 to TRBJ2-3; 8 nucleotides match TRBD1. The CDR3 loop spans 14 amino acids. The germline V gene has CDR1 SGHRS and CDR2 YFSETQ. Trimming cost V 9 bases and J 1 base; bases outside gene matches: 7. CDR3 nucleotides: TGCGCCACCGCGACAGGGGAAGGCACAGATACGCAGTATTTT. The encoded protein is CATATGEGTDTQYF. The full variable domain, its missing parts supplied by reference TRBV5-1 and TRBJ2-3, is KAGVTQTPRYLIKTRGQQVTLSCSPISGHRSVSWYQQTPGQGLQFLFEYFSETQRNKGNFPGRFSGRQFSNSRSEMNVSTLELGDSALYLCATATGEGTDTQYFGPGTRLTVL.

The DNA for the CDR3 is TGTGCCAGCAGTCCACCTACTAGCGGGAATAATGAGCAGTTCTTC. Its protein product is CASSPPTSGNNEQFF. The chain links TRBV6-2 or TRBV6-3 to TRBJ2-1; 10 nucleotides line up with TRBD2. V lost 5 bases to trimming and J lost 7 bases; unmatched junction nucleotides: 8. This CDR3 has 15 amino acids. The V gene's germline CDR1 is MNHEY and CDR2 SVGEGT.

This clone is a singleton in its sample. This rearrangement joins TRBV5-1 to TRBJ1-1; TRBD1 agrees at 7 bases. V lost 1 base to trimming and J lost 7 bases; unmatched junction nucleotides: 4. Germline loops: CDR1 SGHRS, CDR2 YFSETQ. This CDR3 spans 13 amino acids. As DNA, the CDR3 is TGCGCCAGCAGCTTGCCAGGGGGATATGAAGCTTTCTTT. Translation: CASSLPGGYEAFF.

This chain uses TRBV18 with TRBJ2-7; TRBD2 matches 9 bases. CDR3 length equals 15 residues. Trimming removed 6 bases from V and 7 bases from J; junction bases left unmatched: 13. Germline V gene sequence: CDR1 KGHSH, CDR2 LQKENI. The CDR3 loop is CASSPASGTAGEQYF. DNA for the CDR3: TGTGCCAGCTCCCCCGCTAGCGGGACCGCTGGGGAGCAGTACTTC.

The chain uses TRBV13 and TRBJ2-7; possible D gene TRBD2, 5 bases. The V gene's germline CDR1 is PRHDT and CDR2 FYEKMQ (reference sequence). The CDR3 contains 13 residues. Trimming removed 2 bases from V and 7 bases from J, with 12 bases in between. CDR3 in amino acids: CASSLSRPGEQYF. CDR3 DNA: TGTGCCAGCAGCTTAAGTCGACCGGGGGAGCAGTACTTC.

The chain couples TRBV4-3 to TRBJ2-1, with 7 bases lining up with TRBD2. Germline-derived CDR1 and CDR2 are LGHNA and YSLEER. The CDR3 covers 15 residues. Trimming at V came to 2 bases and at J to 3 bases, leaving 4 bases not matched to a gene. The CDR3 spells CASSQPTGGYNEQFF. In DNA form, the CDR3 reads TGCGCCAGCAGCCAACCTACGGGAGGCTACAATGAGCAGTTCTTC.

The V and J genes are TRBV7-2 and TRBJ2-3; no clear D. The germline V and J ends were trimmed by 3 bases and 4 bases, with 8 bases remaining between them. This CDR3 is 13 amino acids long. Germline V gene data show CDR1 as SGHTA and CDR2 as FQGNSA. The CDR3 loop is CASSLRRADTQYF. The DNA of the CDR3 is TGTGCCAGCAGCTTGAGGCGAGCAGATACGCAGTATTTT.

This clone was seen a few times. This chain uses TRBV5-1 with TRBJ2-7, with D hard to call. This CDR3 is built from 12 residues. The V gene lost 0 bases and the J gene lost 7 bases, with 8 bases spanning the gap. Germline-derived CDR1 and CDR2 are SGHRS and YFSETQ. CDR3 DNA: TGCGCCAGCAGCTTGGATGGCAGGGAGCAGTACTTC. Protein: CASSLDGREQYF.

The V gene is TRBV27, the J gene TRBJ1-6; weak D call: TRBD1 (5 bases). Trimming removed 2 bases at V and 9 bases at J, with 14 bases between. The germline CDR1 and CDR2 sequences are MNHEY and SMNVEV (reference sequence). The CDR3 length is 15 residues. Written as DNA, the CDR3 is TGTGCCAGCAGTTTACAGGGCGGCGGCTTTTCACCCCTCCACTTT. Amino acids: CASSLQGGGFSPLHF.

This sequence joins TRBV5-6 and TRBJ1-4, with 8 bases fitting TRBD1. Germline-derived CDR1 and CDR2 are SGHDT and YYEEEE. V gave up 0 bases and J gave up 0 bases; unmatched junction bases: 7. The CDR3 spans 18 residues. CDR3 amino acids: CASSLGRGLTATNEKLFF. CDR3 DNA: TGTGCCAGCAGCTTGGGCAGGGGGCTTACCGCAACTAATGAAAAACTGTTTTTT. The full variable domain, in which reference TRBV5-6 and TRBJ1-4 provide the parts outside the CDR3, is DAGVTQSPTHLIKTRGQQVTLRCSPKSGHDTVSWYQQALGQGPQFIFQYYEEEERQRGNFPDRFSGHQFPNYSSELNVNALLLGDSALYLCASSLGRGLTATNEKLFFGSGTQLSVL.

This chain links TRBV28 with TRBJ1-5; 7 nucleotides agree with TRBD1. The CDR3 covers 16 residues. CDR1 and CDR2 (germline): MDHEN, SYDVKM. V lost 6 bases and J lost 7; bases outside the gene matches: 15. The CDR3 loop reads CASRPRGQGENQPQHF. In DNA, the CDR3 is TGTGCCAGCAGGCCCCGTGGTCAGGGGGAAAACCAGCCCCAGCATTTT.

This clone occurred a few times. The chain links TRBV19 to TRBJ1-6, with unresolved D. The CDR3 sequence is 15 residues long. V lost 2 bases, J lost 7 bases, and 12 bases lay in between. In germline, CDR1 is LNHDA, CDR2 SQIVND (reference sequence). The CDR3 loop reads CASSIWGGGNSPLHF. The CDR3 nucleotides read TGTGCCAGTAGTATATGGGGAGGTGGGAATTCACCCCTCCACTTT.